The 9 T cell receptor beta chains reported below all come from one sample, sequenced in a study of CD8 T cells in Susac syndrome. Random hexamers were used to reverse transcribe the RNA input (about 0.45 to 1 ug). TCRdb fed the immunoSEQ multiplex PCR reads into MiXCR, producing one record per CDR3 protein. Here the sample spans about 240,000 distinct CDR3 sequences, less than 96% being singletons. Sample: CD4+ T cells from PBMCs. The receptors here all came from a human donor with Susac syndrome.

V gene TRBV28 combines with J gene TRBJ2-7; 7 bases map to TRBD1. The CDR3 has 14 amino acids. CDR1 is MDHEN, CDR2 SYDVKM, per germline. After removal of 6 bases from V and 1 base from J, the junction contained 6 bases not matched to a gene. The CDR3 here is CASRLRTGSYEQYF. The CDR3 nucleotides read TGTGCCAGCAGACTGAGGACAGGTTCCTACGAGCAGTACTTC.

The chain couples TRBV6-2 or TRBV6-3 to TRBJ1-2; TRBD1 matches at 8 bases. The CDR3 has 13 amino acids. Germline CDR1 MNHEY, CDR2 SVGEGT. V lost 6 bases, J lost 7 bases, and 7 bases stayed unmatched. The CDR3 DNA sequence: TGTGCCAGCAGCAGAACAGGGGGTGGTGGCTACACCTTC. Its translation is CASSRTGGGGYTF.

The chain combines TRBV7-2 with TRBJ2-1; 10 nucleotides match TRBD2. This CDR3 has 15 residues. The germline V gene encodes CDR1 SGHTA and CDR2 FQGNSA. V shed 3 bases, J shed 8 bases, and the junction held 7 bases outside the gene matches. Written as DNA, the CDR3 is TGTGCCAGCAGCTTCCGAGCGGGAGGGGCGGATGAGCAGTTCTTC. This gives the protein CASSFRAGGADEQFF.

This chain joins TRBV3-1 and TRBJ2-7, with 10 bases that match TRBD2. V shed 0 bases and J 2 bases; nucleotides not matched to a gene: 10. The CDR3 covers 18 residues. Germline-derived CDR1 and CDR2 are LGHDT and YNNKEL (reference sequence). This chain's CDR3 is CASSQDAVGLAGAYEQYF. CDR3 sequence (DNA): TGTGCCAGCAGCCAAGATGCGGTCGGGCTAGCGGGAGCCTACGAGCAGTACTTC.

The chain is built from TRBV5-1 and TRBJ2-1; D tentatively fits TRBD1 or TRBD2 (6 bases each). Germline CDR1 and CDR2: SGHRS and YFSETQ. CDR3 length equals 15 residues. V was pared by 4 bases and J by 3 bases, with 14 bases between. CDR3 bases: TGCGCCAGCAGCACCACGGGGGCAGACTACAATGAGCAGTTCTTC. Translating it yields CASSTTGADYNEQFF.

The chain is built from TRBV12-3 or TRBV12-4 and TRBJ2-7; 12 bases are a match to TRBD1. The CDR3 is made up of 15 amino acids. The J segment lost 7 bases and the V segment lost 3 bases, leaving 7 bases of the junction unmatched. DNA for the CDR3: TGTGCCAGCAGTTTTGGGGGGACAGGGGGCGGGGAGCAGTACTTC. Translation: CASSFGGTGGGEQYF.

The genes are TRBV27 and TRBJ1-1; a weak D match, TRBD1 (5 bases). Germline CDR1 reads MNHEY; CDR2 reads SMNVEV (reference sequence). This CDR3 has 16 amino acids. Between the trimmed V and J ends, which lost 0 bases and 5 bases, there was a span of 16 bases. The CDR3 bases are TGTGCCAGCAGTTTATCGGGGGGGGTGGGGAGAACTGAAGCTTTCTTT. The encoded protein is CASSLSGGVGRTEAFF.

This clonotype came up once. The chain is built from TRBV11-2 and TRBJ2-7; TRBD2 agrees at 13 bases. The CDR3 is 15 amino acids. Germline CDR1 reads SGHAT; CDR2 reads FQNNGV. Losses at the gene ends were 7 bases for V and 1 base for J; bases not matched to a gene: 4. The CDR3 DNA sequence: TGTGCCAGCACCGTGGGACTAGCGGGATCCTACGAGCAGTACTTC. This sequence encodes CASTVGLAGSYEQYF.

This chain uses TRBV5-1 with TRBJ2-3, with D maybe TRBD2 (5 bases). Per germline, CDR1 SGHRS and CDR2 YFSETQ. The CDR3 covers 14 residues. The ends were cut back, 5 bases at V and 4 bases at J, with 14 bases in the middle. CDR3 region: CASRIEGRADTQYF. DNA for the CDR3: TGCGCCAGCAGGATAGAGGGCCGCGCAGATACGCAGTATTTT. The full variable domain, rest sourced from reference TRBV5-1 and TRBJ2-3, is KAGVTQTPRYLIKTRGQQVTLSCSPISGHRSVSWYQQTPGQGLQFLFEYFSETQRNKGNFPGRFSGRQFSNSRSEMNVSTLELGDSALYLCASRIEGRADTQYFGPGTRLTVL.